This entry lists 5 T cell receptor beta chains sequenced from one sample in a study of blood T cell repertoires in COVID-19. The method was immunoSEQ multiplex PCR; TCRdb's version includes in-frame clones alone and lacks a portion of them. The table shows around 230,000 clones, with approximately 86% occurring only once. Material for sequencing was PBMCs or T cells enriched from blood (not recorded which). These receptors were taken from a man aged 18 to 29 with acute COVID-19.

This clone was detected once. In nucleotides, the CDR3 is TGTGCCAGCAGTTACGCGGCGACGTACGAGCAGTACTTC. This encodes CASSYAATYEQYF. The J gene is TRBJ2-7, the V gene TRBV6-2 or TRBV6-3; D unresolved. The CDR3 loop spans 13 amino acids. Per the germline V gene, CDR1 is MNHEY and CDR2 is SVGEGT. Between the trimmed V and J ends, which lost 2 bases and 4 bases, there was a span of 9 bases.

The chain uses TRBV27 and TRBJ2-7; D perhaps matches TRBD2 (5 bases). The CDR3 is made up of 12 amino acids. Trimming removed 2 bases from V and 3 bases from J, with 5 bases in between. Germline V lookup: CDR1 MNHEY, CDR2 SMNVEV (reference sequence). CDR3 region: CASSLSGYEQYF. The CDR3 DNA sequence: TGTGCCAGCAGTTTAAGCGGCTACGAGCAGTACTTC.

CDR3 sequence (DNA): TGTGCCAGCACTGTAACAGGAAATGAAAAACTGTTTTTT. It encodes CASTVTGNEKLFF. This rearrangement joins TRBV12-3 or TRBV12-4 to TRBJ1-4; D is possibly TRBD1 (5 bases). The CDR3 is made up of 13 amino acids. Trimming cost V 7 bases and J 5 bases, with 11 bases left between them.

The CDR3 DNA sequence: TGTGCCAGCAGTTACTCAGAGGCAGGGGGTTACAATGAGCAGTTCTTC. It specifies CASSYSEAGGYNEQFF. The V call is TRBV6-5, the J call TRBJ2-1; 7 bases fit TRBD1. Trimming at V came to 0 bases and at J to 4 bases, leaving 6 bases not matched to a gene. This CDR3 is built from 16 residues. Germline lookup yields CDR1 MNHEY and CDR2 SVGAGI.

The chain carries TRBV3-1 (or the pseudogene TRBV3-2) and TRBJ2-2; no reliable D call. The length of the CDR3 is 16 residues. CDR1 and CDR2 (germline): LGHDT, YNNKEL (reference sequence). Trimming took 1 base from V and 4 from J, leaving 13 bases between them. CDR3 nucleotides: TGTGCCAGCAGCCAAGCGCCCCAGGATGGCACCGGGGAGCTGTTTTTT. Amino acid sequence: CASSQAPQDGTGELFF.